The T cell receptor beta chain under discussion was sequenced for a study of blood T cell repertoires in COVID-19 (dated by TCRdb to the early 2020s). The study in broad terms: The collaborator samples originated in the United States, Italy and Spain and spanned the acute and convalescent phases of COVID-19. The material from the prospective study consisted of cDNA or gDNA derived from T cells, B-cell-depleted T cells, or PBMCs. The dataset comprised deeply sampled blood TCRbeta repertoires from subjects exposed to, actively infected with, or recovered from COVID-19. A freely available public database, intended as a resource for researchers studying the immune response to SARS-CoV-2, is where the repertoires were released. Samples were obtained from the ongoing ImmuneRACE study (first 160 participants) and from roughly 1,300 subjects provided by 6 global collaborators. A de-identified subject ID, COVID-19 status, age in years and sex were almost always included in the sample metadata. Where HLA class I and class II types were available, the types were taken from metadata supplied by the sample provider, not from assay-based typing.

Turning to this clone: This receptor's antigen is unknown. No clone much larger than this one lies a single base away; base qualities are absent.

TCRbeta CDR3 regions were amplified from genomic DNA using the immunoSEQ Assay, a bias-controlled multiplex PCR. The original pipeline was this. The number of nucleated cells in each sample was estimated by amplification of reference gene primers within the assay. Sequence reads were collapsed and filtered to measure the absolute abundance of every unique TCRbeta CDR3 rearrangement. Productive Simpson clonality was computed per sample as the square root of Simpson's diversity index over productive rearrangements. TCRdb holds this immuneACCESS table with in-frame rearrangements only. Some clones are missing; in checked studies, unresolved V genes explain under half, and the rest has no known cause. From that table come the V and J calls and clone size; the DNA was used to work out D and trimming. This sample has 200,000 to 250,000 clones in its table, and 90% of those were observed once. The ten largest clones add up to approximately 2.5% of the sample.

What the research found in general, with its limitations: The quantity of clinical and demographic metadata differed by source and by participant and was supplied without curation.

One collaborating source in Seattle enrolled patients during active infection and followed them longitudinally through the course of disease. The collaborating institutions used their own protocols to collect whole blood in K2EDTA tubes. Collaborator samples were shipped for TCRbeta analysis as frozen whole blood, isolated PBMCs, or DNA extracted from either sample type. The CDR3 runs 16 residues from the cysteine to the phenylalanine. Solely the CDR3 DNA is kept, with 48 bases framed from the first base. For CDR1 and CDR2, the germline V gene lists SGHRS and YFSETQ. A distance of 11 bases separates the germline ends of V and J, which lose 0 bases and 2 bases respectively.

The sequencing input was peripheral blood. In this chain, TRBV5-1 is recombined with TRBJ1-4; TRBD1 could be the D gene, as 6 bases match. The clonotype was recovered from a man aged 25-40 years with COVID-19, enrolled during active disease. The CDR3: CASSLDGGATNEKLFF. The base sequence is TGCGCCAGCAGCTTGGATGGGGGGGCGACTAATGAAAAACTGTTTTTT.